Each of the 19 T cell receptor beta chains below was sequenced from the same sample in a study of monozygotic twins with cystic fibrosis (dated by TCRdb to about 2021). The library relied on the immunoSEQ multiplex PCR assay. TCRdb took this table from immuneACCESS and kept in-frame rearrangements with V and J called. Such tables lack part of the clones; where checked against another copy, unresolved V genes explain under half of the gap, and the rest is unexplained. Counted in this sample were approximately 28,000 clones; about 82% of them appeared once. In total, the top ten clones hold about 0.96% of the sample. Input material: blood. The receptors derive from a girl under 10 years old with cystic fibrosis.

DNA for the CDR3: TGTGCCAGCGGAAACAGGGGGAATCAGCCCCAGCATTTT. Encoded protein: CASGNRGNQPQHF. The V and J genes are TRBV6-5 and TRBJ1-5; 8 positions agree with TRBD1. Unmatched junction bases numbered 4, after V lost 8 bases and J lost 4 bases. CDR3 length: 13 amino acids. Germline V lookup: CDR1 MNHEY, CDR2 SVGAGI.

The V and J genes are TRBV10-1 and TRBJ2-7; 10 nucleotides match TRBD2. The V gene end was trimmed by 3 bases and the J gene end by 2 bases; junction bases not matched to a gene: 13. This CDR3 comprises 18 residues. Germline CDR1 WNHNN, CDR2 SYGVQD (reference sequence). The CDR3 is CASSESWGSGRHTYEQYF. The DNA of the CDR3 is TGCGCCAGCAGTGAATCGTGGGGTAGCGGGAGGCATACCTACGAGCAGTACTTC.

The chain carries TRBV27 and TRBJ2-7; 9 bases map to TRBD2. Per the germline V gene, CDR1 is MNHEY and CDR2 is SMNVEV (reference sequence). The CDR3 is 16 amino acids. Trimming removed 4 bases from V and 2 bases from J; junction bases left unmatched: 9. This CDR3 reads CASSYQRASGAYEQYF. CDR3 DNA: TGTGCCAGCAGTTACCAAAGGGCTAGCGGGGCCTACGAGCAGTACTTC.

This rearrangement joins TRBV7-6 to TRBJ2-1, with 8 nucleotides matching TRBD1. CDR1 SGHVS and CDR2 FNYEAQ come from the germline V gene. CDR3 size: 12 residues. The V gene end was trimmed by 6 bases and the J gene end by 9 bases; junction bases not matched to a gene: 4. The CDR3 here is CASRDDRGEQFF. DNA of the CDR3: TGTGCCAGCAGAGACGACAGGGGTGAGCAGTTCTTC.

The V gene is TRBV7-2, the J gene TRBJ1-1; D is perhaps TRBD1 (5 bases). Germline loops: CDR1 SGHTA, CDR2 FQGNSA. V was cut by 10 bases and J by 1 base, with 16 bases left in between. The CDR3 is made up of 14 amino acids. The CDR3 sequence is CATKRGGPNTEAFF. In DNA, the CDR3 is TGTGCCACCAAAAGGGGAGGGCCGAACACTGAAGCTTTCTTT.

V is TRBV7-2 and J is TRBJ1-1; 9 bases align to TRBD1. This CDR3 has 15 amino acids. V lost 1 base and J lost 5; bases outside the gene matches: 5. Germline CDR1 is SGHTA and CDR2 is FQGNSA. The DNA of the CDR3 is TGTGCCAGCAGCTTAGGGACAGGGGTCAGGACTGAAGCTTTCTTT. The encoded protein is CASSLGTGVRTEAFF. The variable domain in full, with the rest retrieved from reference TRBV7-2 and TRBJ1-1, is GAGVSQSPSNKVTEKGKDVELRCDPISGHTALYWYRQSLGQGLEFLIYFQGNSAPDKSGLPSDRFSAERTGGSVSTLTIQRTQQEDSAVYLCASSLGTGVRTEAFFGQGTRLTVV.

The rearrangement joins TRBV25-1 to TRBJ2-7; D may be TRBD2 (5 bases). The germline V gene encodes CDR1 MGHDK and CDR2 SYGVNS. V lost 2 bases to trimming and J lost 3 bases, with 14 bases between them. CDR3 length equals 15 residues. CDR3 amino acids: CASSENWTRDYEQYF. CDR3 nucleotide sequence: TGTGCCAGCAGTGAAAACTGGACTCGAGACTACGAGCAGTACTTC.

The genes are TRBV4-1 and TRBJ1-4; D ambiguous. The V and J ends lost 4 bases and 8 bases respectively, with 35 bases between them. The CDR3 has 21 residues. Germline V gives CDR1 MGHRA, CDR2 YSYEKL. DNA of the CDR3: TGCGCCAGCAGCCCACGGCGAACCACGGGAGGGCGGACGACCCCACGGGAAAAACTGTTTTTT. Translating it yields CASSPRRTTGGRTTPREKLFF.

The genes are TRBV7-9 and TRBJ1-1; D is unresolved. Germline V gene data show CDR1 as SEHNR and CDR2 as FQNEAQ (reference sequence). CDR3 length: 17 amino acids. Trimming stripped 0 bases from V and 1 base from J, with 15 bases between. The CDR3 nucleotides are TGTGCCAGCAGCTTAGCTGGCAGAATAGCAGGGAACACTGAAGCTTTCTTT. Translation gives CASSLAGRIAGNTEAFF.

DNA for the CDR3: TGTGCCAGCAGCTTGGCACAGCTTTACGAGCAGTACTTC. It is translated as CASSLAQLYEQYF. The rearrangement links TRBV5-5 to TRBJ2-7; D is uncertain. Trimming took 0 bases from V and 4 from J, leaving 8 bases between them. Looked up from germline, CDR1 is SGHKS and CDR2 is YYEKEE (reference sequence). The CDR3 length is 13 residues.

This clone showed up just once. V and J are TRBV11-2 and TRBJ1-1; D remains ambiguous. Per germline, CDR1 SGHAT and CDR2 FQNNGV. Between the trimmed V and J ends, which lost 3 bases and 0 bases, there was a span of 8 bases. The CDR3 sequence is 14 residues long. CDR3 loop: CASSFSGVNTEAFF. Here the CDR3 DNA reads TGTGCCAGCAGCTTTTCGGGTGTGAACACTGAAGCTTTCTTT.

This clone was detected only a few times. V and J are TRBV11-2 and TRBJ1-2; no clear D. This CDR3 has 14 residues. Germline CDR1 is SGHAT and CDR2 is FQNNGV. Trimming took 3 bases from V and 2 from J, leaving 10 bases between them. The CDR3 sequence is CASSLRRANYGYTF. For the CDR3, the DNA is TGTGCCAGCAGCTTGCGGCGGGCCAACTATGGCTACACCTTC. Together with reference TRBV11-2 and TRBJ1-2, the CDR3 gives the full variable domain: EAGVAQSPRYKIIEKRQSVAFWCNPISGHATLYWYQQILGQGPKLLIQFQNNGVVDDSQLPKDRFSAERLKGVDSTLKIQPAKLEDSAVYLCASSLRRANYGYTFGSGTRLTVV.

The rearrangement joins TRBV5-1 to TRBJ1-1; tentatively, D is TRBD1 (5 bases). Trimming took 0 bases from V and 5 from J, leaving 20 bases between them. The V gene's germline CDR1 is SGHRS and CDR2 YFSETQ. This CDR3 is 17 amino acids long. The CDR3 here is CASSLAVLGRSGTEAFF. CDR3 coding DNA: TGCGCCAGCAGCTTGGCTGTCTTGGGGCGCTCGGGGACTGAAGCTTTCTTT.

The rearrangement uses TRBV5-1 and TRBJ2-5; 8 nucleotides agree with TRBD2. V trimming: 0 bases; J trimming: 4 bases; junction bases outside the gene matches: 8. CDR1 SGHRS and CDR2 YFSETQ come from the germline V gene. This CDR3 has 16 residues. The CDR3 DNA reads TGCGCCAGCAGCTTGGTGACGGGAGGGGCGACAGAGACCCAGTACTTC. Its translation: CASSLVTGGATETQYF.

The V and J genes are TRBV19 and TRBJ2-7; possibly TRBD1 or TRBD2 for D (5 bases each). CDR3 size: 14 residues. The ends were cut back, 4 bases at V and 3 bases at J, with 13 bases in the middle. Germline CDR1 and CDR2: LNHDA and SQIVND (reference sequence). The CDR3 here is CASSTTGTGYEQYF. The DNA of the CDR3 is TGTGCCAGTAGTACCACCGGGACGGGCTACGAGCAGTACTTC.

This clone was seen a few times. The chain employs TRBV29-1 and TRBJ1-1; 7 bases are a match to TRBD1. CDR1 and CDR2 (germline): SQVTM, ANQGSEA. J gave up 4 bases and V 4 bases, and 6 bases lay outside the gene matches. The CDR3 has 13 residues. The CDR3 loop reads CSVGAQGGTEAFF. CDR3 DNA sequence: TGCAGCGTTGGGGCCCAGGGGGGCACTGAAGCTTTCTTT. Complete variable domain (other parts from reference TRBV29-1 and TRBJ1-1): SAVISQKPSRDICQRGTSLTIQCQVDSQVTMMFWYRQQPGQSLTLIATANQGSEATYESGFVIDKFPISRPNLTFSTLTVSNMSPEDSSIYLCSVGAQGGTEAFFGQGTRLTVV.

The chain combines TRBV5-8 with TRBJ1-6; D remains unclear. The CDR3 is 13 amino acids. The V gene's germline CDR1 is SGHTS and CDR2 YDEGEE. V shed 3 bases and J shed 0 bases, with 1 base lying between them. DNA of the CDR3: TGTGCCAGCAGCTCCTCCTATAATTCACCCCTCCACTTT. Translating gives CASSSSYNSPLHF. The whole variable domain, remainder taken from reference TRBV5-8 and TRBJ1-6, is EAGVTQSPTHLIKTRGQQATLRCSPISGHTSVYWYQQALGLGLQFLLWYDEGEERNRGNFPPRFSGRQFPNYSSELNVNALELEDSALYLCASSSSYNSPLHFGNGTRLTVT.

The count of this clone is one. The rearrangement links TRBV2 to TRBJ2-6, with D uncertain. V lost 3 bases and J 4 bases, leaving 7 bases between the germline ends. In germline, CDR1 is SNHLY, CDR2 FYNNEI. This CDR3 is 14 amino acids long. The CDR3 DNA is TGTGCCAGCAGTGAGTATTCAGGGGCCAACGTCCTGACTTTC. Protein: CASSEYSGANVLTF.

The rearrangement uses TRBV27 and TRBJ1-4; 7 bases map to TRBD1. Trimming took 4 bases from V and 7 from J; bases not matched to a gene: 6. The CDR3 runs to 14 residues. Germline V CDR1 and CDR2: MNHEY, SMNVEV (reference sequence). The CDR3 protein is CASSSGGQSEKLFF. In nucleotides, the CDR3 is TGTGCCAGCAGTTCAGGGGGACAGAGTGAAAAACTGTTTTTT.